The 3 T cell receptor beta chains listed next were all sequenced from one sample in a study of beta chain features in type 1 diabetes (dated 2018 in TCRdb). These TCRs are of unknown antigen specificity. Overall results and qualifications from the work: In all four CD4+ subsets, TCRB CDR3 length was moderately but significantly shorter in type 1 diabetes patients.

The library was prepared using the immunoSEQ multiplex PCR assay. All of the isolated RNA was reverse transcribed with the High Capacity cDNA Reverse Transcription Kit, so expressed TCRB transcripts were sequenced. TCRdb took over this immuneACCESS table, retaining in-frame rearrangements with V and J assigned. Such tables are incomplete; in checked studies, under half of the missing clones stem from an unresolved V gene, and the remainder is unexplained. In all, the sample holds 640,000 or so clones, and about 14% of those were seen once. The ten largest clonotypes hold less than 0.04% of the sample. Sequencing was performed on naive CD4+ T cells from blood. The cell subset or site label of this sample denotes: true naive CD4+ T cells. Source of these receptors: a young man with type 1 diabetes.

V is TRBV7-9 and J is TRBJ2-7; the D is unclear. This CDR3 is 14 amino acids long. V lost 7 bases to trimming and J lost 4 bases, with 17 bases between them. In germline, CDR1 is SEHNR, CDR2 FQNEAQ (reference sequence). The chain's CDR3 is CASTFDGGMYEQYF. Written as DNA, the CDR3 is TGTGCCAGCACCTTTGACGGCGGAATGTACGAGCAGTACTTC. The full variable domain, its missing parts supplied by reference TRBV7-9 and TRBJ2-7, is DTGVSQNPRHKITKRGQNVTFRCDPISEHNRLYWYRQTLGQGPEFLTYFQNEAQLEKSRLLSDRFSAERPKGSFSTLEIQRTEQGDSAMYLCASTFDGGMYEQYFGPGTRLTVT.

The J gene is TRBJ1-3, the V gene TRBV5-1, with D maybe TRBD1 (5 bases). In germline, CDR1 is SGHRS, CDR2 YFSETQ. Between the trimmed V and J ends, which lost 4 bases and 4 bases, there was a span of 12 bases. The CDR3 length is 14 residues. CDR3: CASSPLAGGNTIYF. The CDR3 DNA reads as TGCGCCAGCAGCCCCTTAGCAGGGGGAAACACCATATATTTT.

The CDR3 DNA is TGTGCCAGCAACTCCCCCGGGACCAATTCACCCCTCCACTTT. As protein: CASNSPGTNSPLHF. The chain couples TRBV5-4 to TRBJ1-6, with D possibly matching TRBD1 (5 bases). This CDR3 contains 14 residues. Germline CDR1 is SGHNT and CDR2 is YYREEE (reference sequence). The V and J ends lost 6 bases and 7 bases respectively, with 14 bases between them.